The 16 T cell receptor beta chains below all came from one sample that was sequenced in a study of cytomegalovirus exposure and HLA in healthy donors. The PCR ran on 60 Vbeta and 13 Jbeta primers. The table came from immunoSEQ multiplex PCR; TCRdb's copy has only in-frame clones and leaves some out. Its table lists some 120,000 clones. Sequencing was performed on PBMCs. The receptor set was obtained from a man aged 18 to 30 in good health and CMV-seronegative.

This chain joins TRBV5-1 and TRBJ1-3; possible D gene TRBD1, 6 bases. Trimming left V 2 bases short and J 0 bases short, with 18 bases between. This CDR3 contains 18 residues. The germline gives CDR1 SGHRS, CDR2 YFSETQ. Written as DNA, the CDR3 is TGCGCCAGCAGCTTTGTCCTGAAAACAGGGAACTCTGGAAACACCATATATTTT. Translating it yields CASSFVLKTGNSGNTIYF.

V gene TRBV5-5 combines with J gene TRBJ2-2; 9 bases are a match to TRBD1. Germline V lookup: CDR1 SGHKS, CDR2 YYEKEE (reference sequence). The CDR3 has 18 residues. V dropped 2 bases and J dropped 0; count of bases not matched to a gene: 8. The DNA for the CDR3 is TGTGCCAGCAGCTTCTCAAACAGGGGGCGGTCGAACACCGGGGAGCTGTTTTTT. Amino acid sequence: CASSFSNRGRSNTGELFF.

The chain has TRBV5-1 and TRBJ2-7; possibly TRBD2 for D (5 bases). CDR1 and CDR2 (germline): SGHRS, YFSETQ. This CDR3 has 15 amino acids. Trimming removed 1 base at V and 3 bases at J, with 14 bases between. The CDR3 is CASSLRAGKDYEQYF. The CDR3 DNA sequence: TGCGCCAGCAGCTTGCGGGCGGGTAAAGACTACGAGCAGTACTTC.

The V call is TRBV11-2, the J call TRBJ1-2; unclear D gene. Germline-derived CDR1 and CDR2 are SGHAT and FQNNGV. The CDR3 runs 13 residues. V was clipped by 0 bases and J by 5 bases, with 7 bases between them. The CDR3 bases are TGTGCCAGCAGCTTAGATTCGGTTTATGGCTACACCTTC. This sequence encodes CASSLDSVYGYTF.

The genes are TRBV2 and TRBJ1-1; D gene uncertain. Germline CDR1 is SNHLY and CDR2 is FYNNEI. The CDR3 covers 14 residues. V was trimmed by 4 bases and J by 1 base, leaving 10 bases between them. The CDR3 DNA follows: TGTGCCAGCAGTGGCCCCTTGAGGAACACTGAAGCTTTCTTT. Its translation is CASSGPLRNTEAFF.

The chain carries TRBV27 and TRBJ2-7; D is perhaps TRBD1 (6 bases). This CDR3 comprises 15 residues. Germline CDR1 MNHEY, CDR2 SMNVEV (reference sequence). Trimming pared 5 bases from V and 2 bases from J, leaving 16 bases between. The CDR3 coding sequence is TGTGCCAGCAGTGCCTACAGGGTTAAAGCCTACGAGCAGTACTTC. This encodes CASSAYRVKAYEQYF.

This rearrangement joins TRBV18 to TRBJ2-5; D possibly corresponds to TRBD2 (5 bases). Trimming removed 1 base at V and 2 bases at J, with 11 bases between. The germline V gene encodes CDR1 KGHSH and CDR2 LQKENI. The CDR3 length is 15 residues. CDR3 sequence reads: CASSPLPDLQETQYF. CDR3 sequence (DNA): TGTGCCAGCTCACCACTTCCGGACTTACAAGAGACCCAGTACTTC.

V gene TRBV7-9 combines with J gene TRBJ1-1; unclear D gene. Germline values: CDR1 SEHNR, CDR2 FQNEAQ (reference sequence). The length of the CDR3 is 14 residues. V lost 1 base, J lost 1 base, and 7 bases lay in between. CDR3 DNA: TGTGCCAGCAGCTTAGAGGGAGGGAACACTGAAGCTTTCTTT. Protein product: CASSLEGGNTEAFF.

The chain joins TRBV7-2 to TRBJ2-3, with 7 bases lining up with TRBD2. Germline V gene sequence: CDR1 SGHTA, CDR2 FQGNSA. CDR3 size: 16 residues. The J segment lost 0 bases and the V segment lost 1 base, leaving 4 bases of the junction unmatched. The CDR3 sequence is CASSLVPSGSTDTQYF. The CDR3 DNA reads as TGTGCCAGCAGCTTAGTCCCTAGCGGTAGCACAGATACGCAGTATTTT.

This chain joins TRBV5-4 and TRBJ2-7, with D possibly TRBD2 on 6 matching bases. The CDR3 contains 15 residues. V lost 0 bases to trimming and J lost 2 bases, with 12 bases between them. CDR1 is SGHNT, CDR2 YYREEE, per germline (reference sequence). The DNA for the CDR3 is TGTGCCAGCAGCTTGGCCGCGGGGCGCACCTACGAGCAGTACTTC. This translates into CASSLAAGRTYEQYF.

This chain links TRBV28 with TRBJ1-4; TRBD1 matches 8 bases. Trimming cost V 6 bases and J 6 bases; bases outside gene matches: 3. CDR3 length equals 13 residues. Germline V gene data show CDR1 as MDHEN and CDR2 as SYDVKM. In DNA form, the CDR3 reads TGTGCCAGCAGCCAGGGGGCATATGAAAAACTGTTTTTT. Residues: CASSQGAYEKLFF.

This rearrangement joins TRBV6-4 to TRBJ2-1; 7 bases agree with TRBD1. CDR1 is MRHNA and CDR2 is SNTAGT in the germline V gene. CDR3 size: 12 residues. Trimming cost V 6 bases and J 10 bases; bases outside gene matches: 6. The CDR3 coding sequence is TGTGCCAGCAGCTCCAACAGGGGCGAGCAGTTCTTC. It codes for CASSSNRGEQFF.

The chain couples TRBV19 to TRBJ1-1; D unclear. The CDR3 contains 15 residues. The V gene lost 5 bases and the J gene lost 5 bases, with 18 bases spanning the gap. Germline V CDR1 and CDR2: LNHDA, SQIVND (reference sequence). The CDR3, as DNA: TGTGCCAGTAGTGTTAGGGCCTCGGGGAGGACTGAAGCTTTCTTT. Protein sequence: CASSVRASGRTEAFF.

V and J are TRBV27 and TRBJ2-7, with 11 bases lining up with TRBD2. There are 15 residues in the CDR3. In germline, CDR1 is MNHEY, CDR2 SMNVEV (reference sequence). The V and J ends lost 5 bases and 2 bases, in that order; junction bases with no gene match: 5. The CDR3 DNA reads TGTGCCAGCAGTCAGGGACTAGCGGCGGCCTACGAGCAGTACTTC. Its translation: CASSQGLAAAYEQYF.

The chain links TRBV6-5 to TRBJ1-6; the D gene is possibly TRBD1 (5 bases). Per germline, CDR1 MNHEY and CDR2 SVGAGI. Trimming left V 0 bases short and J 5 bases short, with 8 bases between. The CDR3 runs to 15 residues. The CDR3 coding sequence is TGTGCCAGCAGTTACTCGACAGCTCATAATTCACCCCTCCACTTT. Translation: CASSYSTAHNSPLHF.

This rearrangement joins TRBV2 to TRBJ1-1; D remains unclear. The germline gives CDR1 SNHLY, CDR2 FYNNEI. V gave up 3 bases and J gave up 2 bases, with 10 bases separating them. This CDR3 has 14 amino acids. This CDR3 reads CASSENGFNTEAFF. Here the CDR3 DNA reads TGTGCCAGCAGTGAGAACGGGTTCAACACTGAAGCTTTCTTT.